This T cell receptor (beta chain) comes out of a study of T-cell memory formation after mild COVID-19. Study results and limitations: CD4+ clones that contracted lay mainly in CM and EM; CD8+ ones lay in EMRA. Clones that contracted from day 15 to 85 were balanced CD4/CD8, while later expanders leaned CD4+.

TCR alpha and TCR beta cDNA libraries carrying sample barcodes and UMIs were produced by 5'RACE using constant-segment primers. Each CDR3 protein gets one entry after TCRdb re-called the 5' RACE reads with MiXCR. This table holds some 300,000 distinct CDR3 sequences, roughly a fifth found once. The CDR3 consists of 14 residues. Trimming shortened V by 5 bases and J by 1 base, and 11 bases separated the two germline ends. Looked up from germline, CDR1 is MNHEY and CDR2 is SMNVEV (reference sequence). This clonotype was recorded at least ten times. Its antigen is not known. V and J are TRBV27 and TRBJ1-1; no reliable D call. Sequenced: PBMCs or a T cell subset sorted from them (not recorded which). The clonotype originates from a man aged 18-30 years who had mild COVID-19 (a few samples of this study predate the infection). Cell type and time point are not known. CDR3 in DNA: TGTGCCAGCAGTCCCGGAGGGTGGAACACTGAAGCTTTCTTT. This translates into CASSPGGWNTEAFF.